This TCR beta chain was obtained from a study of blood T cell repertoires in COVID-19. About the research overall: Sites in the United States, Italy and Spain provided acute and convalescent COVID-19 samples. Nucleic acid was either cDNA or gDNA, and it came from T cells, B-cell-depleted T cells, or PBMCs.

In the original processing: Reference gene primer amplification gave estimated nucleated cell counts. Libraries were prepared by immunoSEQ multiplex PCR; TCRdb keeps only in-frame clonotypes and omits some of them. Clone size and V and J calls were adopted from that table, with D and trimming inferred from the DNA. The sample consists of about 87,000 clones, around nine tenths of them appearing once. The length of the CDR3 is 18 residues. CDR1 is SGHRS and CDR2 is YFSETQ in the germline V gene. Trimming cost V 5 bases and J 3 bases, with 21 bases left between them. The sample holds a few counts of this clone.

The sequenced sample was peripheral blood. This sequence was found in a man aged 35-49 years with acute or convalescent COVID-19. The chain has TRBV5-1 and TRBJ2-6; TRBD2 is a possible D gene (6 bases). The CDR3 loop reads CASRHLVAGYLGANVLTF. The CDR3 DNA sequence: TGCGCCAGCAGGCATTTAGTCGCGGGATACCTTGGGGCCAACGTCCTGACTTTC. The full variable domain, rest sourced from reference TRBV5-1 and TRBJ2-6, is KAGVTQTPRYLIKTRGQQVTLSCSPISGHRSVSWYQQTPGQGLQFLFEYFSETQRNKGNFPGRFSGRQFSNSRSEMNVSTLELGDSALYLCASRHLVAGYLGANVLTFGAGSRLTVL.